The 8 T cell receptor beta chains in this list originate from one sample, sequenced in a study of T cells in women clearing cervical HPV infection. The table came from immunoSEQ multiplex PCR; TCRdb's copy has only in-frame clones and leaves some out. The sample yields roughly 20,000 clones, of which the top ten take up 5%. Sequenced input: blood buffy coat. The receptors originated from a woman between 18 and 70 years old with a cervical HPV16 infection that either progressed to CIN3+ or cleared (not recorded which).

A remark on this clone: From the germline J gene comes the end of the CDR3, since the read stops 3 residues before it. This chain joins TRBV6-1 and TRBJ1-3, with 7 bases aligning to TRBD1. Germline CDR1 reads MNHNS; CDR2 reads SASEGT. With V trimmed by 3 bases and J by 2 bases, 1 base remained unmatched. This CDR3 comprises 14 residues. The part of the CDR3 DNA that was read is TGTGCCAGCAGTGACGGGACAGCTGGAAACACC. It codes for CASSDGTAGNT. The full CDR3 protein reads CASSDGTAGNTIYF.

With respect to this clone: The sequence runs out 3 residues before the end of the CDR3; the remainder is reconstructed from the germline J gene. This chain links TRBV18 with TRBJ1-2; 7 bases are a match to TRBD1. CDR3 length: 17 amino acids. The V gene's germline CDR1 is KGHSH and CDR2 LQKENI. The CDR3 DNA, read in part, is TGTGCCAGCTCCTCACGACAGGGACCCTACTCCTACAATGAC. It yields the protein CASSSRQGPYSYND. The full CDR3 protein is CASSSRQGPYSYNDYTF.

The CDR3 region is CASSRLASGAYEQFF. CDR3 DNA, as far as it was read: TGTGCCAGCAGCCGACTGGCTAGCGGGGCGTATGAG. J is TRBJ2-1 and V is TRBV14, with 9 bases fitting TRBD2. The CDR3 end falls 3 residues outside the read, so it is completed with the germline J gene. There are 15 residues in the CDR3. Per the germline V gene, CDR1 is SGHDN and CDR2 is FVKESK. The trim removed 4 bases at V and 8 bases at J, leaving 9 bases unmatched.

About this clone: Coverage ceases 3 residues before the CDR3 finishes, and the germline J gene fills in the end. The chain has TRBV15 and TRBJ2-7; 10 positions agree with TRBD1. Trimming took 0 bases from V and 6 from J; bases not matched to a gene: 5. The CDR3 extends over 15 amino acids. The germline V gene encodes CDR1 LNHNV and CDR2 YYDKDF (reference sequence). CDR3 DNA (partial): TGTGCCACCAGCAGAGATCCGGGACAGGGGCTCGAG. Amino acids: CATSRDPGQGLE. The CDR3 in full is CATSRDPGQGLEQYF.

As regards this clone: The read finishes 3 residues shy of the CDR3 end, and the germline J gene is used to complete it. The V and J genes are TRBV5-1 and TRBJ2-2, with D unclear. Germline lookup yields CDR1 SGHRS and CDR2 YFSETQ. V was shortened by 2 bases and J by 3 bases, with 5 bases between the two germline ends. The CDR3 length is 13 residues. CDR3 DNA, as far as it was read: TGCGCCAGCAGCTTATCGGACACCGGGGAG. Its protein is CASSLSDTGE. The complete CDR3 sequence is CASSLSDTGELFF.

This chain's CDR3 is CASSQGASDYEQYF. The sequenced part of the CDR3 DNA is TGTGCCAGCAGCCAGGGGGCCAGCGACTACGAG. The chain couples TRBV7-3 to TRBJ2-7; TRBD1 aligns across 8 bases. The read falls 3 residues short of the CDR3 end, and the missing part is taken from the germline J gene. This CDR3 comprises 14 residues. Germline CDR1 and CDR2: SGHTA and FQGTGA. V trimming: 5 bases; J trimming: 3 bases; junction bases outside the gene matches: 6.

Concerning this clone itself: A read error may account for a junction end that differs from germline. The read ends 3 residues before the CDR3 terminus; that terminus is restored from the germline J gene. This chain connects TRBV4-2 to TRBJ1-2; TRBD1 aligns across 8 bases. The CDR3 runs to 15 residues. Germline lookup yields CDR1 LGHNA and CDR2 YNFKEQ. CDR3 DNA, as far as it was read: TGCGCCAGCAGCCAAGAAGGCACAGGGGGCTATGGC. Translated: CASSQEGTGGYG. The CDR3 reads in full as CASSQEGTGGYGYTF.

Regarding this clone: The DNA ends 3 residues before the CDR3 does, and the rest of the CDR3 is filled in from the germline J gene. V is TRBV4-2 and J is TRBJ2-2; a possible D gene is TRBD2 (5 bases). This CDR3 is built from 15 residues. Per germline, CDR1 LGHNA and CDR2 YNFKEQ. Trimming left V 3 bases short and J 3 bases short, with 11 bases between. The CDR3 DNA, read in part, is TGTGCCAGCAGCCAGCCGAGGGCCGACACCGGGGAG. Protein sequence: CASSQPRADTGE. The whole CDR3 protein is CASSQPRADTGELFF.